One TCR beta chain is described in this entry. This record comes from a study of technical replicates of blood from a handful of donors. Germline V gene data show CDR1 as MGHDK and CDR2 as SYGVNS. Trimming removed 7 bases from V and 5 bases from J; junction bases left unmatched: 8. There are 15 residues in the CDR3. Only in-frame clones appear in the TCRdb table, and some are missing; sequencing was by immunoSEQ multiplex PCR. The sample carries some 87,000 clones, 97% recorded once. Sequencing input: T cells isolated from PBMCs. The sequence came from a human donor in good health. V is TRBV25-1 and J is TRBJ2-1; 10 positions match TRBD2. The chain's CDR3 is CASTPPGLANNEQFF. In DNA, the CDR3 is TGTGCCAGCACCCCCCCGGGACTAGCGAACAATGAGCAGTTCTTC.